The entry that follows covers one T cell receptor beta chain sequence. Clones were read by immunoSEQ multiplex PCR, and TCRdb kept only the in-frame ones, dropping some. The table lists about 24,000 clones, 86% of them singletons, with 4.5% to 6.5% in the top ten. This sample is drawn from a study of blood T cell repertoires in COVID-19. Study-wide context: Researchers got acute and convalescent COVID-19 samples from the United States, Italy and Spain. From T cells, B-cell-depleted T cells, or PBMCs came the material, which was cDNA or gDNA.

V was pared by 8 bases and J by 2 bases, with 12 bases of the junction left unmatched. The CDR3 totals 16 residues. CDR1 and CDR2 (germline): WSHSY, SAAADI. The rearrangement uses TRBV10-2 and TRBJ2-4; 7 bases agree with TRBD1. The sequence came from a man in his forties or fifties with active COVID-19. Source material: peripheral blood. The CDR3 nucleotides read TGCGCCAGCGGGACAGCTGATGCGGTCTCCAAAAACATTCAGTACTTC. Translated, it gives CASGTADAVSKNIQYF.